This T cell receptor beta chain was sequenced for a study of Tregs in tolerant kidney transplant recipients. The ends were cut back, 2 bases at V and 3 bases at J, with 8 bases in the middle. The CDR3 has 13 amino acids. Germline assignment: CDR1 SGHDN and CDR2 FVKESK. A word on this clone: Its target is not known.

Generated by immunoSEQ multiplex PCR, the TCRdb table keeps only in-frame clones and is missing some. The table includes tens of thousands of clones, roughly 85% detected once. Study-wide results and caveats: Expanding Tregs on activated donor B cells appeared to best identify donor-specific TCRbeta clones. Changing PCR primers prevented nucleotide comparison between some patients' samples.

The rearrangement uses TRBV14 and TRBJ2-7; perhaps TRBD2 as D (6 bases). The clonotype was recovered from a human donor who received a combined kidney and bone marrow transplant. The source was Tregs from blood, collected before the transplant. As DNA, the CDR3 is TGTGCCAGCAGCCAATACGGGGGCTACGAGCAGTACTTC. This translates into CASSQYGGYEQYF. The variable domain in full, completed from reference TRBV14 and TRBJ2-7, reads EAGVTQFPSHSVIEKGQTVTLRCDPISGHDNLYWYRRVMGKEIKFLLHFVKESKQDESGMPNNRFLAERTGGTYSTLKVQPAELEDSGVYFCASSQYGGYEQYFGPGTRLTVT.